A selection of T cell receptor beta chains follows, all from one sample in a study of blood T cell repertoires in COVID-19. Repertoires were generated with immunoSEQ multiplex PCR, while TCRdb's copy carries only in-frame clones and drops some. The table lists 180,000 or so clones, about 86% of them singletons, with around 8.2% in the top ten. The specimen sequenced was peripheral blood. The receptor source for this set is a man in his sixties with acute or convalescent COVID-19. Each CDR3 is given without its conserved first and last residue. Only some rows state a clone size, as once, few, many or a class for expanded clones.

v_gene,abundance,CDR3aa
TRBV29-1,few,SVETSREQF
TRBV3-1/TRBV3-2,.,ASSVRARSYNEQF
TRBV15,.,ATAGAGNQPQH
TRBV19,.,ASSIFWNTEAF
TRBV5-4,few,ASSFPAGGYNEQF
TRBV2,.,ASSALQVGLGYT
TRBV29-1,.,SVGSMGGETQY
TRBV27,.,ASSPRTGVEEKLF
TRBV24-1,few,ATSEGQGGTGELF
TRBV25-1,few,ASSPDSNTEAF
TRBV28,once,ASSSPGQITEAF
TRBV5-1,.,ASSSRAGEENEQY
TRBV6-5,.,ASSYGRLRGNEQY
TRBV27,.,ASSSTGNEQF
TRBV7-8,.,ASSFRQGALYGYT
TRBV5-4,.,ASSRGSGSVFGTQY
TRBV6-4,.,ASRPSATGELF
TRBV6-5,.,ASSYRRGLWPQH
TRBV7-6,.,ASSLLDREVNEQF
TRBV19,.,ASKQGGTEAF